The source of this T cell receptor (beta chain) is a study of blood T cell repertoires in COVID-19. Study at large: Sample material is recorded as cDNA or gDNA derived from T cells, B-cell-depleted T cells, or PBMCs.

The authors' processing: Reference gene primers were amplified, and this amplification served to estimate nucleated cell counts. Clones were read by immunoSEQ multiplex PCR, and TCRdb kept only the in-frame ones, dropping some. V, J and clone size reflect that table, while D and trimming were determined from the DNA. The table has over 150,000 clones, around 84% seen once. Trimming removed 4 bases from V and 6 bases from J, with 12 bases in between. The CDR3 has 14 amino acids. Germline assignment: CDR1 MNHEY and CDR2 SVGAGI. Clinical histories supplied by participants themselves formed the basis of cohort assignment.

Sequenced: PBMCs or T cells enriched from blood (not recorded which). The sequence was collected from a man in his forties or fifties who had recovered from COVID-19. This chain joins TRBV6-5 and TRBJ2-2; D is uncertain. CDR3 loop: CASSSPGEAGELFF. The CDR3 coding sequence is TGTGCCAGCAGTTCCCCGGGTGAAGCCGGGGAGCTGTTTTTT.